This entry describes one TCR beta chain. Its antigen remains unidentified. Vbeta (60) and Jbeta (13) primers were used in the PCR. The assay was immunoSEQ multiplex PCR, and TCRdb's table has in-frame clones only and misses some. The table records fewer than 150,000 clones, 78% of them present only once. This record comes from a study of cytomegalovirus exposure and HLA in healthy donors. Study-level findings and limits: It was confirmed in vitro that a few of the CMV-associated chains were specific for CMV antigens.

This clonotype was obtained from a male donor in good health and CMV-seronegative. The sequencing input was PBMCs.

DNA of the CDR3: TGTGCCAGCAGGCCGAGATCTTCCGGAAACACCATATATTTT. Translation: CASRPRSSGNTIYF. This chain joins TRBV6-5 and TRBJ1-3; no clear D gene. This CDR3 comprises 14 residues. V lost 6 bases, J lost 4 bases, and 13 bases lay in between. Germline CDR1 MNHEY, CDR2 SVGAGI.